The 23 T cell receptor beta chains given below trace back to one sample, sequenced in a study of blood T cell repertoires in COVID-19. Only in-frame clones appear in the TCRdb table, and some are missing; sequencing was by immunoSEQ multiplex PCR. The sample has approximately 50,000 clones, 70% to 80% seen once. The material sequenced was PBMCs or T cells enriched from blood (not recorded which). Receptors were obtained from a woman aged 45-65 years with acute COVID-19.

This sequence joins TRBV19 and TRBJ2-1; D is possibly TRBD1 (6 bases). CDR1 and CDR2 (germline): LNHDA, SQIVND (reference sequence). V gave up 5 bases and J gave up 0 bases, with 23 bases separating them. The CDR3 consists of 19 residues. CDR3 in amino acids: CASSVIAYRDPRSYNEQFF. CDR3 nucleotide sequence: TGTGCCAGTAGTGTTATCGCTTACAGGGACCCCCGCTCCTACAATGAGCAGTTCTTC.

This chain joins TRBV7-9 and TRBJ1-2; tentative D call: TRBD1 (5 bases). This CDR3 contains 13 residues. V lost 4 bases, J lost 2 bases, and 8 bases lay in between. The germline V gene has CDR1 SEHNR and CDR2 FQNEAQ (reference sequence). The CDR3 DNA sequence: TGTGCCAGCAGCTCGGGGGGGAACTATGGCTACACCTTC. Translating gives CASSSGGNYGYTF.

CDR3 sequence (DNA): TGCAGTGCTAGTCTAACGTCGACAGTACTCCAAGAGACCCAGTACTTC. Translation gives CSASLTSTVLQETQYF. The gene calls are TRBV20-1 and TRBJ2-5; D possibly corresponds to TRBD1 (5 bases). This CDR3 is 16 amino acids long. Trimming shortened V by 3 bases and J by 1 base, and 18 bases separated the two germline ends. Germline V gives CDR1 DFQATT, CDR2 SNEGSKA (reference sequence).

The table lists this clone with a few counts. This rearrangement joins TRBV7-2 to TRBJ2-1; 10 nucleotides match TRBD2. CDR1 and CDR2 (germline): SGHTA, FQGNSA. This CDR3 has 16 amino acids. V lost 3 bases and J lost 7; bases outside the gene matches: 9. CDR3 coding DNA: TGTGCCAGCAGCTTGGGGAGCGGGGGGGCCTTTAATGAGCAGTTCTTC. Its translation: CASSLGSGGAFNEQFF.

The genes are TRBV2 and TRBJ2-2, with 8 bases fitting TRBD1. Germline assignment: CDR1 SNHLY and CDR2 FYNNEI. After removal of 8 bases from V and 6 bases from J, the junction contained 2 bases not matched to a gene. The CDR3 is 12 amino acids. CDR3 loop: CASGQGPGELFF. Here the CDR3 DNA reads TGTGCCAGCGGACAGGGCCCCGGGGAGCTGTTTTTT.

The V call is TRBV29-1, the J call TRBJ1-3, with TRBD1 matching 7 bases. Trimming at V came to 3 bases and at J to 1 base, leaving 6 bases not matched to a gene. CDR1 is SQVTM, CDR2 ANQGSEA, per germline. The CDR3 contains 15 residues. Here the CDR3 reads CSVDKGAGSGNTIYF. CDR3 nucleotide sequence: TGCAGCGTTGATAAGGGGGCTGGTTCTGGAAACACCATATATTTT. Variable domain in full (rest from reference TRBV29-1 and TRBJ1-3): SAVISQKPSRDICQRGTSLTIQCQVDSQVTMMFWYRQQPGQSLTLIATANQGSEATYESGFVIDKFPISRPNLTFSTLTVSNMSPEDSSIYLCSVDKGAGSGNTIYFGEGSWLTVV.

The chain has TRBV11-2 and TRBJ2-2; D remains unclear. Trimming left V 1 base short and J 7 bases short, with 10 bases between. There are 14 residues in the CDR3. From germline, CDR1 is SGHAT and CDR2 FQNNGV. The CDR3 DNA sequence: TGTGCCAGCAGCTTAGGACTCGATCGCGGGGAGCTGTTTTTT. Translating gives CASSLGLDRGELFF. Complete variable domain (other parts from reference TRBV11-2 and TRBJ2-2): EAGVAQSPRYKIIEKRQSVAFWCNPISGHATLYWYQQILGQGPKLLIQFQNNGVVDDSQLPKDRFSAERLKGVDSTLKIQPAKLEDSAVYLCASSLGLDRGELFFGEGSRLTVL.

The V call is TRBV5-4, the J call TRBJ1-5; the D gene is possibly TRBD1 (5 bases). The CDR3 consists of 15 residues. Germline values: CDR1 SGHNT, CDR2 YYREEE (reference sequence). V lost 0 bases and J 7 bases, leaving 14 bases between the germline ends. CDR3 in DNA: TGTGCCAGCAGCTTGGAGCGGGGCAGCTCCCAGCCCCAGCATTTT. It encodes CASSLERGSSQPQHF.

V gene TRBV5-6 combines with J gene TRBJ2-3, with D maybe TRBD2 (6 bases). This CDR3 contains 16 residues. Trimming pared 4 bases from V and 0 bases from J, leaving 15 bases between. Germline V lookup: CDR1 SGHDT, CDR2 YYEEEE. The CDR3 loop reads CASSGPSSESTDTQYF. Here the CDR3 DNA reads TGTGCCAGCAGCGGCCCGTCTAGCGAGAGCACAGATACGCAGTATTTT. The full variable domain, rest sourced from reference TRBV5-6 and TRBJ2-3, is DAGVTQSPTHLIKTRGQQVTLRCSPKSGHDTVSWYQQALGQGPQFIFQYYEEEERQRGNFPDRFSGHQFPNYSSELNVNALLLGDSALYLCASSGPSSESTDTQYFGPGTRLTVL.

The chain recombines TRBV28 with TRBJ2-1, with 8 bases matching TRBD2. V dropped 2 bases and J dropped 6; count of bases not matched to a gene: 3. Per germline, CDR1 MDHEN and CDR2 SYDVKM. This CDR3 is built from 14 residues. CDR3 bases: TGTGCCAGCAGTTTAGTAGCGGGGCGCAATGAGCAGTTCTTC. Translation gives CASSLVAGRNEQFF. Using reference TRBV28 and TRBJ2-1 for the parts outside the CDR3, the full variable domain is DVKVTQSSRYLVKRTGEKVFLECVQDMDHENMFWYRQDPGLGLRLIYFSYDVKMKEKGDIPEGYSVSREKKERFSLILESASTNQTSMYLCASSLVAGRNEQFFGPGTRLTVL.

This clone was detected once. The rearrangement uses TRBV19 and TRBJ2-1, with 9 positions matching TRBD1. The germline V gene encodes CDR1 LNHDA and CDR2 SQIVND (reference sequence). J was trimmed by 6 bases and V by 4 bases; bases with no gene match: 7. The CDR3 contains 15 residues. The CDR3 spells CASSTRQGGGNEQFF. The CDR3 nucleotides read TGTGCCAGTAGTACCCGACAGGGGGGAGGCAATGAGCAGTTCTTC.

The V gene is TRBV3-1 (or the pseudogene TRBV3-2), the J gene TRBJ1-5, with D perhaps TRBD1 (5 bases). With 4 bases removed from V and 9 bases from J, the gap between germline ends came to 16 bases. CDR1 and CDR2 from the germline V gene are LGHDT and YNNKEL (reference sequence). CDR3 length equals 14 residues. The CDR3 sequence: CASSPPRGLGPQHF. Written as DNA, the CDR3 is TGTGCCAGCAGCCCCCCTAGGGGCTTAGGGCCCCAGCATTTT.

This clone was picked up a small number of times. The V and J genes are TRBV19 and TRBJ2-2; maybe TRBD2 (6 bases). The V end was cut by 6 bases, the J end by 6 bases, with 14 bases between. The germline V gene encodes CDR1 LNHDA and CDR2 SQIVND (reference sequence). This CDR3 region has 14 residues. DNA of the CDR3: TGTGCCAGTAGCCGTGGGGGGTCCGCCGGGGAGCTGTTTTTT. Translation gives CASSRGGSAGELFF.

The chain uses TRBV4-2 and TRBJ2-7; perhaps TRBD2 as D (6 bases). CDR1 LGHNA and CDR2 YNFKEQ come from the germline V gene. V lost 2 bases and J lost 2, with 16 bases in between. CDR3 length equals 16 residues. CDR3 loop: CASSQSVSGLTYEQYF. DNA of the CDR3: TGTGCCAGCAGCCAATCGGTAAGCGGGCTTACCTACGAGCAGTACTTC.

The rearrangement joins TRBV25-1 to TRBJ2-5, with D possibly matching TRBD2 (5 bases). Between the trimmed V and J ends, which lost 1 base and 5 bases, there was a span of 14 bases. Germline CDR1 reads MGHDK; CDR2 reads SYGVNS. The CDR3 loop spans 15 amino acids. As DNA, the CDR3 is TGTGCCAGCAGTGAATTGGCCCATCCGGGGGAGACCCAGTACTTC. Translation: CASSELAHPGETQYF.

The rearrangement links TRBV30 to TRBJ2-3, with TRBD2 identical over 10 bases. Germline CDR1 and CDR2: GTSNPN and SVGIG (reference sequence). The CDR3 sequence is 15 residues long. Losses at the gene ends were 4 bases for V and 4 bases for J; bases not matched to a gene: 8. CDR3 amino acids: CAWTKKGLAADTQYF. CDR3 nucleotides: TGTGCCTGGACCAAGAAAGGACTAGCGGCAGATACGCAGTATTTT.

This clone has a handful of counts. The chain employs TRBV12-3 or TRBV12-4 and TRBJ2-2, with 7 bases aligning to TRBD1. V shed 6 bases and J 4 bases; nucleotides not matched to a gene: 2. The CDR3 loop spans 13 amino acids. The CDR3 DNA follows: TGTGCCAGCAGGACAGGGTCCACCGGGGAGCTGTTTTTT. This sequence encodes CASRTGSTGELFF.

The chain joins TRBV14 to TRBJ1-1; D unresolved. The CDR3 runs 15 residues. The V gene lost 0 bases and the J gene lost 3 bases, with 11 bases spanning the gap. Germline V gene sequence: CDR1 SGHDN, CDR2 FVKESK. The DNA of the CDR3 is TGTGCCAGCAGCCAAGACGGCACAGCATACACTGAAGCTTTCTTT. This encodes CASSQDGTAYTEAFF.

This chain joins TRBV28 and TRBJ1-6; TRBD1 matches at 7 bases. V lost 6 bases and J lost 7; bases outside the gene matches: 3. Germline CDR1 MDHEN, CDR2 SYDVKM. CDR3 length: 13 residues. CDR3 sequence (DNA): TGTGCCAGCAGGACAGGGCAGAATTCACCCCTCCACTTT. Translation: CASRTGQNSPLHF. The full variable domain, its missing parts supplied by reference TRBV28 and TRBJ1-6, is DVKVTQSSRYLVKRTGEKVFLECVQDMDHENMFWYRQDPGLGLRLIYFSYDVKMKEKGDIPEGYSVSREKKERFSLILESASTNQTSMYLCASRTGQNSPLHFGNGTRLTVT.

The chain employs TRBV3-1 (or the pseudogene TRBV3-2) and TRBJ1-6, with D perhaps matching TRBD1 (5 bases). The V and J ends lost 3 bases and 7 bases respectively, with 13 bases between them. Looked up from germline, CDR1 is LGHDT and CDR2 is YNNKEL (reference sequence). The CDR3 is made up of 15 amino acids. In DNA, the CDR3 is TGTGCCAGCAGCCATGGAACAGGTTGGAATTCACCCCTCCACTTT. Residues: CASSHGTGWNSPLHF.

J is TRBJ2-2 and V is TRBV6-5; D gene unclear. Germline V gene data show CDR1 as MNHEY and CDR2 as SVGAGI. V shed 6 bases and J shed 5 bases, with 4 bases lying between them. CDR3 size: 11 residues. CDR3: CASSQTGELFF. CDR3 coding DNA: TGTGCCAGCAGCCAAACCGGGGAGCTGTTTTTT.

This clone was detected only once. This rearrangement joins TRBV19 to TRBJ1-1; TRBD1 might be the D (5 bases). Germline loops: CDR1 LNHDA, CDR2 SQIVND (reference sequence). Trimming left V 8 bases short and J 4 bases short, with 11 bases between. The CDR3 is made up of 12 amino acids. This chain's CDR3 is CASGGVGTEAFF. The DNA of the CDR3 is TGTGCCAGTGGGGGGGTGGGCACTGAAGCTTTCTTT.

The chain employs TRBV7-9 and TRBJ2-5; 7 bases agree with TRBD1. CDR1 is SEHNR and CDR2 is FQNEAQ in the germline V gene (reference sequence). Trimming at V came to 5 bases and at J to 5 bases, leaving 11 bases not matched to a gene. This CDR3 region has 15 residues. The CDR3 here is CASSLRQGTGETQYF. For the CDR3, the DNA is TGTGCCAGCAGCCTTCGACAGGGAACCGGCGAGACCCAGTACTTC.